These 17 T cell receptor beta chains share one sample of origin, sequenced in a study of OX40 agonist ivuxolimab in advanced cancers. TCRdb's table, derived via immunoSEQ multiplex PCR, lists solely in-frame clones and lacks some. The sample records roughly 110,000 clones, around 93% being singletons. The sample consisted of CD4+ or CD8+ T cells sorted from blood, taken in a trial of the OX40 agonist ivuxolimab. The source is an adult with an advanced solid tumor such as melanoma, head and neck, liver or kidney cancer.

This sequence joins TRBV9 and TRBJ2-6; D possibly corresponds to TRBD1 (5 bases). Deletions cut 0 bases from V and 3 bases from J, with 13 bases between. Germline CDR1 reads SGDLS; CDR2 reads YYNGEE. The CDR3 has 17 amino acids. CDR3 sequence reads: CASSVGAGNLGANVLTF. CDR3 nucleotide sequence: TGTGCCAGCAGCGTAGGGGCAGGGAATCTTGGGGCCAACGTCCTGACTTTC.

The chain's CDR3 is CASSFGGSLTYEQYF. DNA for the CDR3: TGTGCCAGCAGTTTCGGCGGGAGTTTAACCTACGAGCAGTACTTC. The V call is TRBV27, the J call TRBJ2-7; 7 bases fit TRBD2. The length of the CDR3 is 15 residues. The junction had 7 bases not matched to a gene; V was cut back by 3 bases and J by 2 bases. Germline V gene data show CDR1 as MNHEY and CDR2 as SMNVEV (reference sequence).

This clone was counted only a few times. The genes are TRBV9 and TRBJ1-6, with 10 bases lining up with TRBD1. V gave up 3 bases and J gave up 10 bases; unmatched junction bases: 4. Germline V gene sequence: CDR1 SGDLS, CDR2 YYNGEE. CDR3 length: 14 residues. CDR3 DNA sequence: TGTGCCAGCAGCGGATTGACAGGGGGCTCACCCCTCCACTTT. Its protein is CASSGLTGGSPLHF. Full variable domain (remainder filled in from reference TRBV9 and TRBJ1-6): DSGVTQTPKHLITATGQRVTLRCSPRSGDLSVYWYQQSLDQGLQFLIQYYNGEERAKGNILERFSAQQFPDLHSELNLSSLELGDSALYFCASSGLTGGSPLHFGNGTRLTVT.

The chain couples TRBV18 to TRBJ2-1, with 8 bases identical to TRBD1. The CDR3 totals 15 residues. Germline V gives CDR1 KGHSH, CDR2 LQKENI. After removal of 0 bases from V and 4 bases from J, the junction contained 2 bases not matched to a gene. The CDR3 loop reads CASSPPDRAYNEQFF. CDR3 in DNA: TGTGCCAGCTCACCACCGGACAGGGCTTACAATGAGCAGTTCTTC.

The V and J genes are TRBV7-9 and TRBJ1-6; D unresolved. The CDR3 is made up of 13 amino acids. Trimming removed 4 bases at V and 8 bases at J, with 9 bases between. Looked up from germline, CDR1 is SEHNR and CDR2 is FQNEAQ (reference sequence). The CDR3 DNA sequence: TGTGCCAGCAGCTCAAGGGTGGATTCACCCCTCCACTTT. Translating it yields CASSSRVDSPLHF.

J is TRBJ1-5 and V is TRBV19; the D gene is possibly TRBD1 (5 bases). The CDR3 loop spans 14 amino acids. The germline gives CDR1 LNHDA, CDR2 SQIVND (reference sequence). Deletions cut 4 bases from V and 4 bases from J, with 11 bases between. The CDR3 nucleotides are TGTGCCAGTAGTACCCGACAGTCTAATCAGCCCCAGCATTTT. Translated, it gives CASSTRQSNQPQHF.

The CDR3 nucleotides are TGTGCCACCGCAGACTACCACGGGGAAGATACGCAGTATTTT. It specifies CATADYHGEDTQYF. The chain uses TRBV28 and TRBJ2-3; a weak D match, TRBD2 (5 bases). The CDR3 sequence is 14 residues long. Per the germline V gene, CDR1 is MDHEN and CDR2 is SYDVKM. Trimming cost V 10 bases and J 5 bases, with 19 bases left between them.

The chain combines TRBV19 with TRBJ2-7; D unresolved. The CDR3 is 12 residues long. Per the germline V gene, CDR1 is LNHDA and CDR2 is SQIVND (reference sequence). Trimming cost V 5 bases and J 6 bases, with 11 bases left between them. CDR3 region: CASSPRGGEQYF. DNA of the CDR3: TGTGCCAGTAGTCCCCGCGGCGGCGAGCAGTACTTC.

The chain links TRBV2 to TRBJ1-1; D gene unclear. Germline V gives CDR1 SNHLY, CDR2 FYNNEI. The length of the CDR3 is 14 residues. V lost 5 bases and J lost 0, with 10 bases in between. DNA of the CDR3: TGTGCCAGCAGTTATGCGGGTATGAACACTGAAGCTTTCTTT. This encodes CASSYAGMNTEAFF.

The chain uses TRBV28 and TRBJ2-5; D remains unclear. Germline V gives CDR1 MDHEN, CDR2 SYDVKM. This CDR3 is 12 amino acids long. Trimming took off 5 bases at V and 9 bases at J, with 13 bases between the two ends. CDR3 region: CASSPPKRPQYF. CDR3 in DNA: TGTGCCAGCAGTCCACCCAAGAGACCCCAGTACTTC. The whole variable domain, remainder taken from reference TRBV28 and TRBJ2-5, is DVKVTQSSRYLVKRTGEKVFLECVQDMDHENMFWYRQDPGLGLRLIYFSYDVKMKEKGDIPEGYSVSREKKERFSLILESASTNQTSMYLCASSPPKRPQYFGPGTRLLVL.

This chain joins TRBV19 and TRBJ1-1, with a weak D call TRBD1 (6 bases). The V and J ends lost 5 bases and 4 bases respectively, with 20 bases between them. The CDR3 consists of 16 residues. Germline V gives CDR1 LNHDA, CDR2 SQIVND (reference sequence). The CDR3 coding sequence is TGTGCCAGTAGTCTAATTACAGGGAGACTGGGCACTGAAGCTTTCTTT. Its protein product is CASSLITGRLGTEAFF.

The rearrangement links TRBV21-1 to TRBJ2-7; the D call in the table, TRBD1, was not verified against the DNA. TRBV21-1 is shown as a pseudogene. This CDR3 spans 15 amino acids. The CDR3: CASSPPGHLVHEQYF. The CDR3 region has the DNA TGTGCCAGCAGCCCTCCGGGACATCTTGTCCACGAGCAGTACTTC.

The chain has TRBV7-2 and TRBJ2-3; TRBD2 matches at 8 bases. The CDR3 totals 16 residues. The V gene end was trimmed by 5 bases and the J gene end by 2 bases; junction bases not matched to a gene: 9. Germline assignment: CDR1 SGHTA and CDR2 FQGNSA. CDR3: CASSEPVAGITDTQYF. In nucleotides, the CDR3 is TGTGCCAGCAGCGAGCCTGTAGCGGGAATCACAGATACGCAGTATTTT.

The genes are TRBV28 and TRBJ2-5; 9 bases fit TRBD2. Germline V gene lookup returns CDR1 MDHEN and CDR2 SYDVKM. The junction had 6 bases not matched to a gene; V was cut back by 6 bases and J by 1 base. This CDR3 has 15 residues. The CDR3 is CASRPGLAAQETQYF. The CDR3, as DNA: TGTGCCAGCAGGCCGGGACTAGCAGCCCAAGAGACCCAGTACTTC.

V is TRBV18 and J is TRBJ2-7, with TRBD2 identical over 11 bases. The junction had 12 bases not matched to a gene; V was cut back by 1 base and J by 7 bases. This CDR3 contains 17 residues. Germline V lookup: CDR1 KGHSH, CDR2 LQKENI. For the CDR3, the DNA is TGTGCCAGCTCACCACGCAGCTTAGCGGGAGGGCCGGGGGAGCAGTACTTC. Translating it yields CASSPRSLAGGPGEQYF.

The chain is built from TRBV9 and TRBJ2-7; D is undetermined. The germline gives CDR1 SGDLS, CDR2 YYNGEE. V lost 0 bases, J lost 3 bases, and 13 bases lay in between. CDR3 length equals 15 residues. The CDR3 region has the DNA TGTGCCAGCAGCGTAGCCTCCGGGTCCGTCTACGAGCAGTACTTC. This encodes CASSVASGSVYEQYF.

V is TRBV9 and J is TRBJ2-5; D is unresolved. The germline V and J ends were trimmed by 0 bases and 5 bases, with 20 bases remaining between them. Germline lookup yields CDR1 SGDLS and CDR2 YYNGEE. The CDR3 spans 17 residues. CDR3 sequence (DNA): TGTGCCAGCAGCGTAGGGATCTCAGACAATCTCTGGGAGACCCAGTACTTC. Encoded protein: CASSVGISDNLWETQYF.